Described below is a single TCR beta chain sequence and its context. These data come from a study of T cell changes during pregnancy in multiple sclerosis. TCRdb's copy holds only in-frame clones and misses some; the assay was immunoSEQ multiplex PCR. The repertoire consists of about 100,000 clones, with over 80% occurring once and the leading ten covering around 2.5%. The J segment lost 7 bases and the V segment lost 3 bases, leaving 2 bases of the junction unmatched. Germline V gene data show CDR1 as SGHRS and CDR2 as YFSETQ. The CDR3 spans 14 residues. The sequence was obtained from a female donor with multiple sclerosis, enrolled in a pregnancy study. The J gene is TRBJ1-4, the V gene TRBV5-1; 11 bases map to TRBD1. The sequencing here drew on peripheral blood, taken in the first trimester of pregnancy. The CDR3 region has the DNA TGCGCCAGCAGCTCGGGACAGGGGGTTGAAAAACTGTTTTTT. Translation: CASSSGQGVEKLFF.